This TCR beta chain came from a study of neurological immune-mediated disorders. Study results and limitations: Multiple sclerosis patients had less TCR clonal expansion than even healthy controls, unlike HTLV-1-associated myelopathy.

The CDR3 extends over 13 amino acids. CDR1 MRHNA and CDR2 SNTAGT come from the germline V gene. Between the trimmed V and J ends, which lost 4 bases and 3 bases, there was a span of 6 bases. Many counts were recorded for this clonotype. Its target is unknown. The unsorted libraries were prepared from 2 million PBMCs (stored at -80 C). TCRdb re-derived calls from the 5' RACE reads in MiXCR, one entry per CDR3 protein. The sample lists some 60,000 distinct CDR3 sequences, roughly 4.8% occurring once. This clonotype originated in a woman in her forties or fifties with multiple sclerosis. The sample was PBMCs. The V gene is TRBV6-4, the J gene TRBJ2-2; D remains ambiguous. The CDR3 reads CASSAGDTGELFF. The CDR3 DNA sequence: TGTGCCAGCAGTGCGGGCGACACCGGGGAGCTGTTTTTT.